This T cell receptor beta chain was sequenced in a study of blood T cells in healthy people across ages. Notes on the study in general: Any conclusive comparison of naive versus antigen-experienced cells was prevented by using unsorted PBMCs. Aged donors had fewer naive CD4+ cells and lower diversity than long-lived donors.

V was clipped by 5 bases and J by 6 bases, with 11 bases between them. CDR3 size: 13 residues. Looked up from germline, CDR1 is ENHRY and CDR2 is SYGVKD. To note about this clonotype: Its antigen is as yet unknown.

Extracted total RNA amounted to at least 6 micrograms for each sample. The second PCR ran roughly 6 to 11 cycles with a sample-barcoded 5' primer and J-beta primers. TCRdb re-called the 5' RACE reads through MiXCR, storing one row per CDR3 protein. The sample includes some 1.5 million distinct CDR3 sequences, 25% to 30% seen only once; the top ten take roughly 8%. The receptor was derived from a woman aged 25 to 39 in good health. Sequencing input: blood. The chain is built from TRBV10-3 and TRBJ1-5, with D maybe TRBD1 (6 bases). For the CDR3, the DNA is TGTGCCATCAGTACAGGGTTTGGTCAGCCCCAGCATTTT. This sequence encodes CAISTGFGQPQHF.